These T cell receptor beta chains were read from a single sample in a study of control samples from healthy donors and cancer patients. Sequencing used immunoSEQ multiplex PCR; TCRdb keeps in-frame clones, though not all of them. The data show under 60,000 clones, with roughly 94% seen just once and roughly 4% held by the top ten. The sequencing input was blood. The receptor source for this set is a man aged 30-40 years in good health. The CDR3 runs from the conserved cysteine through the conserved F or W. Fields, in order: V gene, D gene, J gene, clone size, CDR3 length, CDR3 protein, CDR3 DNA. The D gene is left open where the match is weak. The size entry is marked missing in some rows and otherwise reads once, few, many or a size class.

v_gene: TRBV5-1; d_gene: TRBD2; j_gene: TRBJ2-1; abundance: -; len: 16; CDR3aa: CASSGGLASSYNEQFF; CDR3nt: TGCGCCAGCAGCGGGGGACTAGCATCCTCCTACAATGAGCAGTTCTTC
v_gene: TRBV4-3; d_gene: -; j_gene: TRBJ2-5; abundance: -; len: 18; CDR3aa: CASSQEYSAAEYQETQYF; CDR3nt: TGCGCCAGCAGCCAAGAATATTCAGCGGCCGAGTACCAAGAGACCCAGTACTTC
v_gene: TRBV11-3; d_gene: -; j_gene: TRBJ1-6; abundance: once; len: 14; CDR3aa: CASSLSGTNSPLHF; CDR3nt: TGTGCCAGCAGCTTATCAGGGACCAATTCACCCCTCCACTTT
v_gene: TRBV5-6; d_gene: -; j_gene: TRBJ2-2; abundance: -; len: 16; CDR3aa: CASSLIGGPVPGELFF; CDR3nt: TGTGCCAGCAGCTTGATTGGAGGCCCCGTCCCCGGGGAGCTGTTTTTT
v_gene: TRBV5-4; d_gene: TRBD1; j_gene: TRBJ1-1; abundance: -; len: 14; CDR3aa: CASSGTQGAPEAFF; CDR3nt: TGTGCCAGCAGCGGGACCCAGGGGGCGCCTGAAGCTTTCTTT
v_gene: TRBV6-2/TRBV6-3; d_gene: -; j_gene: TRBJ2-1; abundance: -; len: 13; CDR3aa: CASSYKWVQEQFF; CDR3nt: TGTGCCAGCAGTTACAAGTGGGTGCAAGAGCAGTTCTTC
v_gene: TRBV6-5; d_gene: TRBD2; j_gene: TRBJ2-2; abundance: -; len: 14; CDR3aa: CASRLAGETGELFF; CDR3nt: TGTGCCAGCAGGCTAGCGGGAGAAACCGGGGAGCTGTTTTTT
v_gene: TRBV19; d_gene: TRBD1; j_gene: TRBJ1-2; abundance: -; len: 14; CDR3aa: CASSLRTGLDGYTF; CDR3nt: TGTGCCAGTAGTCTCCGGACAGGTCTCGATGGCTACACCTTC
v_gene: TRBV5-6; d_gene: -; j_gene: TRBJ1-1; abundance: -; len: 14; CDR3aa: CASSPGPLNTEAFF; CDR3nt: TGTGCCAGCAGCCCAGGGCCCTTGAACACTGAAGCTTTCTTT
v_gene: TRBV3-1/TRBV3-2; d_gene: TRBD1; j_gene: TRBJ2-2; abundance: -; len: 16; CDR3aa: CASSPTGTANTGELFF; CDR3nt: TGTGCCAGCAGCCCGACAGGGACGGCGAACACCGGGGAGCTGTTTTTT
v_gene: TRBV11-2; d_gene: TRBD2; j_gene: TRBJ2-7; abundance: once; len: 15; CDR3aa: CASTRTGTSGVEQYF; CDR3nt: TGTGCCAGCACCCGAACCGGGACTAGCGGGGTCGAGCAGTACTTC
v_gene: TRBV4-1; d_gene: TRBD1; j_gene: TRBJ2-1; abundance: -; len: 15; CDR3aa: CASSLRDRGPNEQFF; CDR3nt: TGCGCCAGCAGCCTGCGGGACAGGGGGCCCAATGAGCAGTTCTTC
v_gene: TRBV5-1; d_gene: -; j_gene: TRBJ2-2; abundance: -; len: 15; CDR3aa: CASSPRELNTGELFF; CDR3nt: TGCGCCAGCAGCCCCCGGGAGCTAAACACCGGGGAGCTGTTTTTT
v_gene: TRBV6-5; d_gene: -; j_gene: TRBJ1-4; abundance: -; len: 15; CDR3aa: CASNLGGNLGLKLFF; CDR3nt: TGTGCCAGCAACCTGGGGGGCAATCTCGGGCTAAAACTGTTTTTT
v_gene: TRBV30; d_gene: -; j_gene: TRBJ2-7; abundance: -; len: 14; CDR3aa: CAWRHRERTYEQYF; CDR3nt: TGTGCCTGGAGGCACCGAGAAAGAACCTACGAGCAGTACTTC
v_gene: TRBV5-4; d_gene: -; j_gene: TRBJ2-7; abundance: -; len: 12; CDR3aa: CASRLLFGEQYF; CDR3nt: TGTGCCAGCAGGCTCCTCTTTGGCGAGCAGTACTTC
v_gene: TRBV19; d_gene: TRBD1; j_gene: TRBJ2-6; abundance: -; len: 17; CDR3aa: CASLWDRGPSGANVLTF; CDR3nt: TGTGCCAGTCTTTGGGACAGGGGACCCTCTGGGGCCAACGTCCTGACTTTC
v_gene: TRBV29-1; d_gene: TRBD1; j_gene: TRBJ2-7; abundance: -; len: 15; CDR3aa: CSVSARDRASYEQYF; CDR3nt: TGCAGCGTTAGTGCCCGGGACAGGGCTTCCTACGAGCAGTACTTC
v_gene: TRBV30; d_gene: TRBD1; j_gene: TRBJ1-6; abundance: -; len: 14; CDR3aa: CAWSRQGYNSPLHF; CDR3nt: TGTGCCTGGAGTCGACAGGGGTATAATTCACCCCTCCACTTT
v_gene: TRBV24-1; d_gene: TRBD1; j_gene: TRBJ1-2; abundance: once; len: 16; CDR3aa: CATSDLYGQGANHYTF; CDR3nt: TGTGCCACCAGTGACTTATACGGACAGGGGGCCAACCACTACACCTTC
v_gene: TRBV5-6; d_gene: TRBD1; j_gene: TRBJ2-7; abundance: -; len: 15; CDR3aa: CASSLSGQGAYEQYF; CDR3nt: TGTGCCAGCAGCTTGAGTGGGCAGGGGGCCTACGAGCAGTACTTC
v_gene: TRBV7-2; d_gene: TRBD2; j_gene: TRBJ2-1; abundance: -; len: 12; CDR3aa: CASSSSGRGQFF; CDR3nt: TGTGCCAGCAGCTCTAGCGGGCGGGGGCAGTTCTTC
v_gene: TRBV2; d_gene: -; j_gene: TRBJ1-6; abundance: -; len: 15; CDR3aa: CASSVSRIPVSPLHF; CDR3nt: TGTGCCAGCAGTGTGTCCAGGATACCTGTTTCACCCCTCCACTTT
v_gene: TRBV5-1; d_gene: -; j_gene: TRBJ1-2; abundance: -; len: 13; CDR3aa: CASSLEGREGYTF; CDR3nt: TGCGCCAGCAGCTTGGAAGGGCGCGAGGGCTACACCTTC
v_gene: TRBV27; d_gene: -; j_gene: TRBJ2-2; abundance: -; len: 13; CDR3aa: CASNQGNTGELFF; CDR3nt: TGTGCCAGCAATCAGGGAAACACCGGGGAGCTGTTTTTT
v_gene: TRBV28; d_gene: -; j_gene: TRBJ1-1; abundance: -; len: 16; CDR3aa: CASSPPLGVRDTEAFF; CDR3nt: TGTGCCAGCAGTCCACCTCTGGGGGTCCGGGACACTGAAGCTTTCTTT
v_gene: TRBV7-9; d_gene: -; j_gene: TRBJ1-1; abundance: few; len: 14; CDR3aa: CASSQDPRATEAFF; CDR3nt: TGTGCCAGCAGCCAAGACCCCCGGGCCACTGAAGCTTTCTTT
v_gene: TRBV7-9; d_gene: -; j_gene: TRBJ2-1; abundance: -; len: 15; CDR3aa: CASSPNRGGYDEQFF; CDR3nt: TGTGCCAGCAGCCCCAACAGGGGAGGTTACGATGAGCAGTTCTTC
v_gene: TRBV7-8; d_gene: TRBD1; j_gene: TRBJ1-2; abundance: -; len: 14; CDR3aa: CASSLGTANYGYTF; CDR3nt: TGTGCCAGCAGCTTGGGGACAGCTAACTATGGCTACACCTTC
v_gene: TRBV6-5; d_gene: -; j_gene: TRBJ2-2; abundance: -; len: 15; CDR3aa: CASEAWTQNTGELFF; CDR3nt: TGTGCCTCGGAGGCGTGGACCCAGAACACCGGGGAGCTGTTTTTT
v_gene: TRBV27; d_gene: -; j_gene: TRBJ2-7; abundance: -; len: 13; CDR3aa: CASSFGVGYEQYF; CDR3nt: TGTGCCAGCAGTTTCGGGGTCGGCTACGAGCAGTACTTC
v_gene: TRBV29-1; d_gene: TRBD1; j_gene: TRBJ2-2; abundance: -; len: 15; CDR3aa: CSVAGTGRNTGELFF; CDR3nt: TGCAGCGTTGCCGGGACAGGCCGGAACACCGGGGAGCTGTTTTTT
v_gene: TRBV24-1; d_gene: -; j_gene: TRBJ1-5; abundance: -; len: 14; CDR3aa: CATSVSNRNQPQHF; CDR3nt: TGTGCCACCAGTGTTTCAAATCGGAATCAGCCCCAGCATTTT
v_gene: TRBV9; d_gene: TRBD1; j_gene: TRBJ1-4; abundance: -; len: 16; CDR3aa: CASSRDRVMTNEKLFF; CDR3nt: TGTGCCAGCAGCCGGGACAGGGTTATGACTAATGAAAAACTGTTTTTT
v_gene: TRBV6-6; d_gene: TRBD2; j_gene: TRBJ2-1; abundance: -; len: 16; CDR3aa: CASSARAGGIDNEQFF; CDR3nt: TGTGCCAGCAGTGCCCGAGCGGGAGGGATCGACAATGAGCAGTTCTTC
v_gene: TRBV6-5; d_gene: TRBD1; j_gene: TRBJ1-4; abundance: -; len: 13; CDR3aa: CASSRRQGEKLFF; CDR3nt: TGTGCCAGCAGTCGGAGACAGGGTGAAAAACTGTTTTTT
v_gene: TRBV14; d_gene: -; j_gene: TRBJ1-1; abundance: -; len: 18; CDR3aa: CASSHPGGVGHMNTEAFF; CDR3nt: TGTGCCAGCAGCCACCCCGGTGGCGTTGGTCACATGAACACTGAAGCTTTCTTT
v_gene: TRBV7-9; d_gene: TRBD1; j_gene: TRBJ1-4; abundance: -; len: 15; CDR3aa: CASSQWDSPGEKLFF; CDR3nt: TGTGCCAGCAGCCAATGGGACAGCCCCGGGGAAAAACTGTTTTTT
v_gene: TRBV27; d_gene: TRBD1; j_gene: TRBJ2-6; abundance: -; len: 16; CDR3aa: CASMTGGISGANVLTF; CDR3nt: TGTGCCAGCATGACAGGGGGGATCTCTGGGGCCAACGTCCTGACTTTC
v_gene: TRBV18; d_gene: TRBD1; j_gene: TRBJ1-1; abundance: -; len: 15; CDR3aa: CASSPEAGGRIEAFF; CDR3nt: TGTGCCAGCTCACCCGAGGCAGGGGGCCGGATTGAAGCTTTCTTT
v_gene: TRBV15; d_gene: -; j_gene: TRBJ2-5; abundance: -; len: 13; CDR3aa: CATSRDPEETQYF; CDR3nt: TGTGCCACCAGCAGAGATCCTGAAGAGACCCAGTACTTC
v_gene: TRBV27; d_gene: -; j_gene: TRBJ2-1; abundance: -; len: 15; CDR3aa: CASTPGTEFYNEQFF; CDR3nt: TGTGCCAGCACCCCCGGGACGGAATTTTACAATGAGCAGTTCTTC
v_gene: TRBV19; d_gene: TRBD1; j_gene: TRBJ1-1; abundance: -; len: 14; CDR3aa: CASSRGQGDTEAFF; CDR3nt: TGTGCCAGTAGTCGGGGACAGGGGGACACTGAAGCTTTCTTT
v_gene: TRBV19; d_gene: -; j_gene: TRBJ2-7; abundance: -; len: 15; CDR3aa: CASSRRDSTSYEQYF; CDR3nt: TGTGCCAGTAGCCGCCGAGACAGCACATCCTACGAGCAGTACTTC
v_gene: TRBV11-2; d_gene: -; j_gene: TRBJ2-7; abundance: once; len: 15; CDR3aa: CASSLELQSSYEQYF; CDR3nt: TGTGCCAGCAGCTTAGAACTCCAGAGCTCCTACGAGCAGTACTTC
v_gene: TRBV11-2; d_gene: TRBD2; j_gene: TRBJ2-7; abundance: -; len: 13; CDR3aa: CASRTGLAGEQYF; CDR3nt: TGTGCCAGCAGGACGGGACTAGCGGGCGAGCAGTACTTC
v_gene: TRBV19; d_gene: -; j_gene: TRBJ1-2; abundance: -; len: 13; CDR3aa: CASSIVGDYGYTF; CDR3nt: TGTGCCAGTAGTATAGTGGGGGACTATGGCTACACCTTC
v_gene: TRBV6-6; d_gene: TRBD1; j_gene: TRBJ1-2; abundance: -; len: 13; CDR3aa: CASSPGQVRGYTF; CDR3nt: TGTGCCAGCAGTCCGGGACAGGTGCGCGGCTACACCTTC
v_gene: TRBV7-2; d_gene: TRBD2; j_gene: TRBJ2-1; abundance: -; len: 15; CDR3aa: CASSLGGLVNNEQFF; CDR3nt: TGTGCCAGCAGCTTAGGAGGACTAGTAAACAATGAGCAGTTCTTC
v_gene: TRBV2; d_gene: -; j_gene: TRBJ1-1; abundance: -; len: 11; CDR3aa: CASSVYTEAFF; CDR3nt: TGTGCCAGCAGTGTATACACTGAAGCTTTCTTT
v_gene: TRBV6-5; d_gene: TRBD2; j_gene: TRBJ2-1; abundance: -; len: 15; CDR3aa: CASSTPSGNYNEQFF; CDR3nt: TGTGCCAGCAGTACCCCTAGCGGGAACTACAATGAGCAGTTCTTC
v_gene: TRBV19; d_gene: -; j_gene: TRBJ1-1; abundance: -; len: 14; CDR3aa: CASRRQGGNTEAFF; CDR3nt: TGTGCCAGTAGGCGACAAGGGGGAAACACTGAAGCTTTCTTT
v_gene: TRBV6-1; d_gene: -; j_gene: TRBJ2-3; abundance: -; len: 16; CDR3aa: CASSGRGRGYTDTQYF; CDR3nt: TGTGCCAGCAGTGGAAGAGGCAGGGGTTATACAGATACGCAGTATTTT
v_gene: TRBV5-6; d_gene: TRBD2; j_gene: TRBJ2-7; abundance: -; len: 14; CDR3aa: CASSSGLAGKGQYF; CDR3nt: TGTGCCAGCAGCTCCGGACTAGCGGGGAAAGGGCAGTACTTC
v_gene: TRBV4-3; d_gene: TRBD1; j_gene: TRBJ1-2; abundance: -; len: 16; CDR3aa: CASSQDYSGQRYGYTF; CDR3nt: TGCGCCAGCAGCCAGGATTATTCGGGACAGCGATATGGCTACACCTTC
v_gene: TRBV28; d_gene: -; j_gene: TRBJ2-5; abundance: -; len: 14; CDR3aa: CASSLRPSIETQYF; CDR3nt: TGTGCCAGCAGTTTGCGTCCTAGCATAGAGACCCAGTACTTC
v_gene: TRBV3-1/TRBV3-2; d_gene: -; j_gene: TRBJ1-1; abundance: -; len: 15; CDR3aa: CASSPGVGGRTEAFF; CDR3nt: TGTGCCAGCAGCCCGGGTGTTGGGGGGCGAACTGAAGCTTTCTTT
v_gene: TRBV18; d_gene: -; j_gene: TRBJ1-1; abundance: -; len: 15; CDR3aa: CASSPQSKFNTEAFF; CDR3nt: TGTGCCAGCTCACCTCAGTCGAAATTCAACACTGAAGCTTTCTTT
v_gene: TRBV27; d_gene: -; j_gene: TRBJ2-2; abundance: -; len: 14; CDR3aa: CASSYLRETGELFF; CDR3nt: TGTGCCAGCAGTTACCTCCGGGAGACCGGGGAGCTGTTTTTT